These T cell receptor beta chains were read from a single sample in a study of blood T cell repertoires in COVID-19. The method was immunoSEQ multiplex PCR; TCRdb's version includes in-frame clones alone and lacks a portion of them. The table includes some 150,000 clones, about four fifths detected once. The material sequenced was peripheral blood. Receptor source: a human donor in a cohort sampled during active COVID-19. Each CDR3 is given with its conserved first and last residue. The D gene is left open where the match is weak. The size entry is marked missing in some rows and otherwise reads once, few, many or a size class.

D gene	clone size	V gene	J gene	CDR3 protein	CDR3 DNA
-	-	TRBV12-1	TRBJ2-7	CASSVNLSYEQYF	TGTGCCAGCAGCGTTAACTTGTCCTACGAGCAGTACTTC
-	-	TRBV27	TRBJ1-5	CASSLRGLQPQHF	TGTGCCAGCAGCCTGCGGGGACTGCAGCCCCAGCATTTT
-	-	TRBV7-2	TRBJ2-2	CASSLAVATNTGELFF	TGTGCCAGCAGCTTAGCGGTCGCGACGAACACCGGGGAGCTGTTTTTT
TRBD2	-	TRBV7-8	TRBJ2-1	CASSPERGTSGRYNEQFF	TGTGCCAGCAGCCCAGAGCGGGGGACTAGCGGAAGGTACAATGAGCAGTTCTTC
TRBD2	once	TRBV11-2	TRBJ2-2	CASSLTGGTSGRAGELFF	TGTGCCAGCAGCTTGACAGGGGGGACTAGCGGGAGGGCCGGGGAGCTGTTTTTT
TRBD1	-	TRBV4-1	TRBJ1-5	CASSQDSGVDGTAVGQPQHF	TGCGCCAGCAGCCAAGATTCGGGAGTTGACGGGACAGCGGTCGGACAGCCCCAGCATTTT
TRBD1	-	TRBV24-1	TRBJ2-3	CATSDLPGQGSTDTQYF	TGTGCCACCAGTGACCTACCCGGACAGGGGAGCACAGATACGCAGTATTTT
-	-	TRBV2	TRBJ1-1	CASSLRENTEAFF	TGTGCCAGCAGCCTGCGGGAGAACACTGAAGCTTTCTTT
TRBD1	-	TRBV29-1	TRBJ2-7	CSAQQGSYEQYF	TGCAGCGCTCAACAGGGGAGCTACGAGCAGTACTTC
-	-	TRBV20-1	TRBJ1-2	CRAHGYTF	TGCAGGGCCCATGGCTACACCTTC
-	-	TRBV11-2	TRBJ2-7	CASRPLPLSSYEQYF	TGTGCCAGCAGGCCACTGCCGTTAAGCTCCTACGAGCAGTACTTC
TRBD2	-	TRBV18	TRBJ2-3	CASSPPNRRGGDTQYF	TGTGCCAGCTCACCACCAAACAGGCGCGGGGGGGATACGCAGTATTTT
-	-	TRBV7-2	TRBJ2-5	CASSSRRSGPETQYF	TGTGCCAGCAGCTCCCGCCGGAGCGGCCCAGAGACCCAGTACTTC
-	-	TRBV29-1	TRBJ2-3	CSGTRGSSTDTQYF	TGCAGCGGAACCAGGGGCAGTAGCACAGATACGCAGTATTTT
TRBD1	once	TRBV29-1	TRBJ1-1	CSVATGQPNTEAFF	TGCAGCGTTGCTACGGGACAGCCGAACACTGAAGCTTTCTTT
-	-	TRBV11-2	TRBJ2-5	CASSLAGNRQPQYF	TGTGCCAGCAGCTTAGCCGGCAATCGACAACCCCAGTACTTC
TRBD1	-	TRBV19	TRBJ2-7	CASSPSGTGVIAESYEQYF	TGTGCCAGTAGTCCCTCAGGGACAGGAGTGATAGCGGAGTCCTACGAGCAGTACTTC
TRBD1	-	TRBV5-3	TRBJ2-7	CARSTDAGTGNPYEQYF	TGTGCCAGAAGCACTGACGCCGGGACAGGGAATCCCTACGAGCAGTACTTC
TRBD1	-	TRBV5-6	TRBJ1-3	CASSIGQGALSGNTIYF	TGTGCCAGCAGCATTGGACAGGGGGCTTTATCCGGAAACACCATATATTTT
-	-	TRBV5-1	TRBJ2-3	CASSLGGGADSDTQYF	TGCGCCAGCAGCTTGGGTGGCGGAGCAGATTCAGATACGCAGTATTTT
TRBD1	few	TRBV5-1	TRBJ2-7	CASSLRTGNDEQYF	TGCGCCAGCAGCCTCCGGACAGGGAACGACGAGCAGTACTTC
-	-	TRBV27	TRBJ2-5	CASSFVGYQETQYF	TGTGCCAGCAGTTTTGTCGGGTACCAAGAGACCCAGTACTTC
TRBD1	-	TRBV7-8	TRBJ1-5	CASSSRDRGDQPQHF	TGTGCCAGCAGCTCCAGGGACAGGGGGGATCAGCCCCAGCATTTT
TRBD1	-	TRBV5-1	TRBJ2-7	CASSRDRVYEQYF	TGCGCCAGCAGCCGAGACAGGGTCTACGAGCAGTACTTC
-	-	TRBV12-3/TRBV12-4	TRBJ2-7	CASSTNYEQYF	TGTGCCAGCAGCACAAACTACGAGCAGTACTTC
-	-	TRBV6-6	TRBJ2-7	CASSYDRPEQYF	TGTGCCAGCAGTTACGACAGGCCCGAGCAGTACTTC
-	few	TRBV2	TRBJ2-1	CASSPGLRRLDEQFF	TGTGCCAGCAGTCCCGGGCTTAGGAGGCTCGATGAGCAGTTCTTC
-	-	TRBV3-1/TRBV3-2	TRBJ2-1	CASSQDLASEYNEQFF	TGTGCCAGCAGCCAAGATCTGGCTAGCGAGTACAATGAGCAGTTCTTC
-	-	TRBV29-1	TRBJ2-5	CSGAEGSGETQYF	TGCAGCGGGGCTGAAGGGTCGGGGGAGACCCAGTACTTC
TRBD2	-	TRBV19	TRBJ2-3	CASSLGLAGGVGDTQYF	TGTGCCAGTAGTCTGGGACTAGCGGGAGGCGTCGGAGATACGCAGTATTTT
-	-	TRBV28	TRBJ2-7	CASRSTGSYEQYF	TGTGCCAGCAGGTCGACAGGCTCCTACGAGCAGTACTTC
TRBD2	-	TRBV6-5	TRBJ2-3	CASSYGGLAGADTQYF	TGTGCCAGCAGTTACGGGGGACTAGCGGGAGCAGATACGCAGTATTTT
-	-	TRBV19	TRBJ1-1	CASSIGDYNTEAFF	TGTGCCAGTAGTATCGGGGATTACAACACTGAAGCTTTCTTT
TRBD2	-	TRBV10-1	TRBJ2-5	CASSDLSSGRGETQYF	TGCGCCAGCAGCGACCTCTCTAGCGGGAGGGGGGAGACCCAGTACTTC
TRBD1	-	TRBV19	TRBJ1-5	CASNIRRDRGSGQPQHF	TGTGCCAGTAACATTCGCCGGGACAGGGGTAGCGGTCAGCCCCAGCATTTT
-	-	TRBV30	TRBJ2-7	CAWSSGRTRNSYEQYF	TGTGCCTGGAGTTCTGGCCGAACCAGAAACTCCTACGAGCAGTACTTC
TRBD2	-	TRBV9	TRBJ2-2	CASSHSSGRGNTGELFF	TGTGCCAGCAGCCATTCTAGCGGGAGAGGGAACACCGGGGAGCTGTTTTTT
-	-	TRBV3-1/TRBV3-2	TRBJ2-7	CASSQLDFSYEQYF	TGTGCCAGCAGCCAACTAGACTTTTCCTACGAGCAGTACTTC
-	-	TRBV23-1	TRBJ2-7	CASSQSTYEQYF	TGCGCCAGCAGTCAATCTACCTACGAGCAGTACTTC
-	few	TRBV7-8	TRBJ1-5	CASSLEQGENQPQHF	TGTGCCAGCAGCTTAGAACAGGGTGAGAATCAGCCCCAGCATTTT
TRBD2	-	TRBV7-8	TRBJ2-2	CASSLRASGSGELFF	TGTGCCAGCAGCTTAAGGGCTAGCGGGTCCGGGGAGCTGTTTTTT
-	-	TRBV6-5	TRBJ1-1	CASSYTGNTEAFF	TGTGCCAGCAGTTACACAGGGAACACTGAAGCTTTCTTT
TRBD1	-	TRBV30	TRBJ2-2	CAWSAGTGRTGELFF	TGTGCCTGGAGTGCCGGGACAGGGCGCACCGGGGAGCTGTTTTTT
-	-	TRBV7-3	TRBJ1-4	CASSLKSQGPQTEKLFF	TGTGCCAGCAGCTTAAAGTCCCAGGGGCCCCAAACGGAAAAACTGTTTTTT
-	few	TRBV5-5	TRBJ2-1	CASSRAPGSYNEQFF	TGTGCCAGCAGCCGCGCACCTGGCTCCTACAATGAGCAGTTCTTC
-	-	TRBV27	TRBJ1-2	CASNMRGEGYGYTF	TGTGCCAGCAACATGAGAGGGGAGGGCTATGGCTACACCTTC
TRBD2	-	TRBV11-3	TRBJ2-3	CASSLGLRDTQYF	TGTGCCAGCAGCTTGGGACTAAGAGATACGCAGTATTTT
-	few	TRBV29-1	TRBJ1-1	CSVARGVGSTEAFF	TGCAGCGTAGCCCGGGGGGTTGGGAGCACTGAAGCTTTCTTT
TRBD1	once	TRBV20-1	TRBJ1-5	CSASSRGHHQPQHF	TGCAGTGCTAGTTCCAGGGGGCATCATCAGCCCCAGCATTTT
-	-	TRBV28	TRBJ1-5	CASSLGGPQPQHF	TGTGCCAGCAGTTTGGGGGGTCCTCAGCCCCAGCATTTT
TRBD2	-	TRBV6-5	TRBJ2-7	CASRASGGSSYEQYF	TGTGCCAGCAGAGCTAGCGGGGGAAGCTCCTACGAGCAGTACTTC
TRBD1	-	TRBV24-1	TRBJ2-7	CATLGQGANEQYF	TGTGCCACCCTAGGACAGGGAGCGAACGAGCAGTACTTC
TRBD2	-	TRBV5-1	TRBJ2-3	CASSFAGGGTDTQYF	TGCGCCAGCAGTTTCGCGGGAGGTGGCACAGATACGCAGTATTTT
-	-	TRBV4-3	TRBJ2-7	CASSQEAGAGVNYEQYF	TGCGCCAGCAGCCAAGAGGCGGGGGCGGGAGTTAACTACGAGCAGTACTTC
-	-	TRBV27	TRBJ1-2	CASSLRPLYGYTF	TGTGCCAGCAGTTTACGTCCTCTCTATGGCTACACCTTC
TRBD1	-	TRBV6-5	TRBJ2-7	CASRVGTGTAYEQYF	TGTGCCAGCAGGGTCGGGACAGGGACCGCCTACGAGCAGTACTTC
TRBD2	-	TRBV4-3	TRBJ2-3	CASSQDGTSGRGDTQYF	TGCGCCAGCAGCCAAGACGGGACTAGCGGGAGAGGAGATACGCAGTATTTT
TRBD2	-	TRBV11-1	TRBJ2-7	CASSLARGSFDEQYF	TGTGCCAGCAGCTTAGCTCGCGGGAGCTTCGACGAGCAGTACTTC